This record looks at one T cell receptor beta chain sequence and its context. The antigen is unknown. An end of the junction differs from the germline gene, which may be a read error. The data were obtained in a study of cytomegalovirus exposure and HLA in healthy donors. The primer mix had 60 Vbeta and 13 Jbeta primers. Repertoires were generated with immunoSEQ multiplex PCR, while TCRdb's copy carries only in-frame clones and drops some. The table has approximately 97,000 clones, about 81% seen once. The germline V gene encodes CDR1 SGHAT and CDR2 FQNNGV. The CDR3 covers 16 residues. Findings and limits, study-wide: Among TCR beta chains, those listed as cytomegalovirus-associated numbered some 170.

The gene calls are TRBV11-2 and TRBJ2-7, with 7 bases that match TRBD1. The receptor was derived from a woman between 40 and 50 years old in good health and CMV-seropositive. The sample was PBMCs. The chain's CDR3 is CASGLSPGTALHEQYF. The CDR3, as DNA: TGTGCCAGCGGCTTATCCCCCGGGACAGCCCTCCACGAGCAGTACTTC.